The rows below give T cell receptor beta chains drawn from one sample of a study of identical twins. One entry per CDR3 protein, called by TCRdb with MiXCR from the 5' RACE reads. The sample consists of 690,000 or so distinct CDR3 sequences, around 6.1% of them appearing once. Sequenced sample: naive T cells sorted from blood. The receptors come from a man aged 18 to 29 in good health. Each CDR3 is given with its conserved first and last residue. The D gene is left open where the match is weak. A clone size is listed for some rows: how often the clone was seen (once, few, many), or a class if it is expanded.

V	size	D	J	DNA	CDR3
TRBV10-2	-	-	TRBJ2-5	TGCGCCAGCGGACTTGTACAAGAGACCCAGTACTTC	CASGLVQETQYF
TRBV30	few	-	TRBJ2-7	TGTGCCTGGAGTGTAGGAGGGGACGAGCAGTACTTC	CAWSVGGDEQYF
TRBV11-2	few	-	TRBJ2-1	TGTGCCAGCAGCTTAAGAGGATTTCCAAACCTGAGCGATGAGCAGTTCTTC	CASSLRGFPNLSDEQFF
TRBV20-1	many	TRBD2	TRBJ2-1	TGCAGTGTTTCCCCACTAGCGGGAGGGCCGAGTAATGAGCAGTTCTTC	CSVSPLAGGPSNEQFF
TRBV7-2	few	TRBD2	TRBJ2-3	TGTGCCAGCAGCTTAGGAGCAGGGACTAGCGGCACAGATACGCAGTATTTT	CASSLGAGTSGTDTQYF
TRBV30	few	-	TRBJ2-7	TGTGCCTGGAGTCAGGGGCCCTACGAGCAGTACTTC	CAWSQGPYEQYF
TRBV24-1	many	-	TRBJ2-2	TGTGCCACCAGTGATGCGGACAACCTGACCGGGGAGCTGTTTTTT	CATSDADNLTGELFF
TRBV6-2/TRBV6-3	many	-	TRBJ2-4	TGTGCCAGCAGTTACTCGGAGCTAGCCAAAAACATTCAGTACTTC	CASSYSELAKNIQYF
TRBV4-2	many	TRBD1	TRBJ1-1	TGTGCCAGCACCATGGGACAGGTGAACACTGAAGCTTTCTTT	CASTMGQVNTEAFF
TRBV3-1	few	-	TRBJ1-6	TGTGCCAGCAGCACAACGGAGGAATCACCCCTCCACTTT	CASSTTEESPLHF
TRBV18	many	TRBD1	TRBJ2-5	TGTGCCAGCTCCGGGACAGAAGAGACCCAGTACTTC	CASSGTEETQYF
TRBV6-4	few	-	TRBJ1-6	TGTGCCAGCGGGACTTCAACTTTGGGGACAAGCTCCTATAATTCACCCCTCCACTTT	CASGTSTLGTSSYNSPLHF
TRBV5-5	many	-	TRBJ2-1	TGTGCCAGCAGCCACCGGGATTTGAATGAGCAGTTCTTC	CASSHRDLNEQFF
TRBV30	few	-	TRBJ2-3	TGTGCCTGGGGGTCGGGAAGCTACACAGATACGCAGTATTTT	CAWGSGSYTDTQYF
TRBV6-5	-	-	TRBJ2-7	TGTGCCAGCAGTTACTCGTCGTATCCCCCCTACGAGCAGTACTTC	CASSYSSYPPYEQYF
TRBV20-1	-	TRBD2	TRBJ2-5	TGCAGTGCTAGGGGCCTAGCGGGGAACCAAGAGACCCAGTACTTC	CSARGLAGNQETQYF
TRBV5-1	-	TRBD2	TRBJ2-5	TGCGCCAGCAGCTTATGGCGGGAGGGTGTGACCCAGTACTTC	CASSLWREGVTQYF
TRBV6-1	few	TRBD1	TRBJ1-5	TGTGCCAGCAGTCCCCCATCGACAGGGAATCGCAATCAGCCCCAGCATTTT	CASSPPSTGNRNQPQHF
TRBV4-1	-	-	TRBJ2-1	TGCGCCAGCAGCCAAGAGTTATCCTACAATGAGCAGTTCTTC	CASSQELSYNEQFF
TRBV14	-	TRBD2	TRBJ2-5	TGTGCCAGCAGCCAAGTCGTACCGGGACTAGCGGGAAAAGAGACCCAGTACTTC	CASSQVVPGLAGKETQYF
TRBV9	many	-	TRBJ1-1	TGTGCCAGCAGCGTAGCGGGAGGGGAAGCTTTCTTT	CASSVAGGEAFF
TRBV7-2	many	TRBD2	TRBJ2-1	TGTGCCAGCAGCTCCGGGACTAGTTGGTTCTTC	CASSSGTSWFF
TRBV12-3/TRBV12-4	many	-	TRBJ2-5	TGTGCCAGCAGCCTTAGAGGGGCAGAAGAGACCCAGTACTTC	CASSLRGAEETQYF
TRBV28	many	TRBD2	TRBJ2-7	TGTGCCGGAGCAACTAGCGGGAGGTCTGCCTACGAGCAGTACTTC	CAGATSGRSAYEQYF
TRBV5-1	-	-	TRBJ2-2	TGCGCCAGCAGCTTGGGACACCTAACCGGGGAGCTGTTTTTT	CASSLGHLTGELFF
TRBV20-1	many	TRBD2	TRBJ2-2	TGCAGTGCTAGAGATGTGGCTAGCGGCCGCGGGGAGCTGTTTTTT	CSARDVASGRGELFF
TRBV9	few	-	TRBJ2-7	TGTGCCAGCAGCGTAGCTCCGGGGAGCTCCTACGAGCAGTACTTC	CASSVAPGSSYEQYF
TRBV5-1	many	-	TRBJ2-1	TGCGCCAGCAGCTTGGGGGACACACGACCCAGCAATGAGCAGTTCTTC	CASSLGDTRPSNEQFF
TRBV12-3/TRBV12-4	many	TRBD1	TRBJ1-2	TGTGCCAGCAGTCCCAGGACAGGGAGTGGCTACACCTTC	CASSPRTGSGYTF
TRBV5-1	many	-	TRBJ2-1	TGCGCCAGCAGCTTGTTTCCAGGGGAAAGCTCCTACAATGAGCAGTTCTTC	CASSLFPGESSYNEQFF
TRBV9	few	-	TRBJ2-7	TGTGCCAGCAGCCCGCGGGGACAGACCTCCTACGAGCAGTACTTC	CASSPRGQTSYEQYF
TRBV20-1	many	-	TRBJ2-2	TGCAGTGCTAGGAACATCCCAACCGGGGAGCTGTTTTTT	CSARNIPTGELFF
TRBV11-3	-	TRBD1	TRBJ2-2	TGTGCCAGCAGCCCGGGACAGGGAACCACCGGGGAGCTGTTTTTT	CASSPGQGTTGELFF
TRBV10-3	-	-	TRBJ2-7	TGTGCCATCAGTGCGGGAGTGGGGGAGCAGTACTTC	CAISAGVGEQYF
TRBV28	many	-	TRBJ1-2	TGTGCCAGCAGTTGGGGGGGTGGAGAGAACTATGGCTACACCTTC	CASSWGGGENYGYTF
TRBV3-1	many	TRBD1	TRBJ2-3	TGTGCCAGCAGCCAAGGTCAGGGGGCAACAGATACGCAGTATTTT	CASSQGQGATDTQYF